This T cell receptor beta chain was identified during a study of response to subunit inactivated influenza vaccine. Germline V gene sequence: CDR1 LGHNA, CDR2 YSLEER. The germline V and J ends were trimmed by 8 bases and 0 bases, with 11 bases remaining between them. The CDR3 spans 13 residues. About this clonotype itself: What it binds is not known.

Study outcomes and limitations: Few additional T cells are recruited per seasonal influenza vaccination, authors suggested.

MiXCR was run by TCRdb on the RT-PCR reads, yielding one entry per CDR3 protein. Of approximately 520,000 distinct CDR3 sequences listed, 16% are singletons. The sequenced sample was CD4+ T cells sorted from PBMCs, obtained less than 30 months after vaccination. The chain uses TRBV4-3 and TRBJ2-7; D may correspond to TRBD1 or TRBD2 (5 bases each). The clonotype comes from a man between 50 and 75 years old who received an inactivated influenza vaccine. The CDR3 DNA reads as TGCGCCAGCGCGAAGGGACCCTCCTACGAGCAGTACTTC. Translating it yields CASAKGPSYEQYF.